Listed here is a single T cell receptor beta chain. CDR3 length: 15 amino acids. V shed 3 bases, J shed 5 bases, and the junction held 6 bases outside the gene matches. Germline V lookup: CDR1 KGHSH, CDR2 LQKENI. The data were taken from a study of control samples from healthy donors and cancer patients. Clones were read by immunoSEQ multiplex PCR, and TCRdb kept only the in-frame ones, dropping some. The data show some 200,000 clones, 91% seen once. V is TRBV18 and J is TRBJ2-2; TRBD2 matches at 7 bases. Sequences were obtained from blood. The origin of this receptor is a woman aged 25 to 45 in good health. The CDR3 is CASSPWDSGTGELFF. CDR3 DNA: TGTGCCAGCTCACCGTGGGATAGCGGGACCGGGGAGCTGTTTTTT.